The 17 T cell receptor beta chains given below trace back to one sample, sequenced in a study of blood T cell repertoires in COVID-19. Data came from immunoSEQ multiplex PCR; TCRdb stores just in-frame clones and leaves some out. The sample has about 160,000 clones, over 75% seen once. The sample comprised PBMCs or T cells enriched from blood (not recorded which). The source of these receptors is a man between 35 and 55 years old who had recovered from COVID-19.

J is TRBJ2-5 and V is TRBV20-1; 8 bases align to TRBD2. This CDR3 contains 16 residues. V shed 3 bases, J shed 2 bases, and the junction held 11 bases outside the gene matches. Germline V gene sequence: CDR1 DFQATT, CDR2 SNEGSKA (reference sequence). The CDR3 DNA reads as TGCAGTGCTAGTCCCGGAGCGGGGGATCTTCAAGAGACCCAGTACTTC. Translated: CSASPGAGDLQETQYF.

This clone was seen only a few times. The chain couples TRBV18 to TRBJ1-1, with D tentatively TRBD1 (5 bases). Looked up from germline, CDR1 is KGHSH and CDR2 is LQKENI. Deletions cut 4 bases from V and 4 bases from J, with 10 bases between. The CDR3 is made up of 13 amino acids. In DNA form, the CDR3 reads TGTGCCAGCTCACAGGGGTTTAGCACTGAAGCTTTCTTT. The encoded protein is CASSQGFSTEAFF.

V and J are TRBV5-1 and TRBJ2-5; 14 positions agree with TRBD2. The CDR3 extends over 18 amino acids. J lost 3 bases, V lost 4 bases, and 11 bases had no gene match. Germline V gives CDR1 SGHRS, CDR2 YFSETQ. Here the CDR3 reads CASSPDGTSGSTKETQYF. For the CDR3, the DNA is TGCGCCAGCAGCCCGGACGGGACTAGCGGGAGTACAAAAGAGACCCAGTACTTC.

The CDR3 DNA reads as TGTGCCAGCAGCTTAGACTCGAGGGGCACAGATACGCAGTATTTT. Protein sequence: CASSLDSRGTDTQYF. The chain links TRBV7-3 to TRBJ2-3; tentative D call: TRBD2 (5 bases). CDR1 SGHTA and CDR2 FQGTGA come from the germline V gene. The V gene lost 2 bases and the J gene lost 1 base, with 10 bases spanning the gap. The CDR3 runs 15 residues.

This clone has more than one count but fewer than ten. This chain connects TRBV2 to TRBJ1-6; the match to TRBD1 covers 10 bases. CDR3 length: 17 residues. Germline V gene lookup returns CDR1 SNHLY and CDR2 FYNNEI. The V gene end was trimmed by 8 bases and the J gene end by 0 bases; junction bases not matched to a gene: 7. Written as DNA, the CDR3 is TGTGCCAGCGATGGACAGGGGGAGGCCTCCTATAATTCACCCCTCCACTTT. Residues: CASDGQGEASYNSPLHF.

The gene calls are TRBV3-1 (or the pseudogene TRBV3-2) and TRBJ2-6; 7 positions agree with TRBD2. The ends lost 0 bases at V and 0 bases at J; junction bases unmatched: 2. The CDR3 runs to 17 residues. The germline gives CDR1 LGHDT, CDR2 YNNKEL (reference sequence). CDR3 DNA: TGTGCCAGCAGCCAAGATCGGGGGGACTCTGGGGCCAACGTCCTGACTTTC. It encodes CASSQDRGDSGANVLTF.

V and J are TRBV30 and TRBJ2-5, with 11 bases matching TRBD2. CDR1 and CDR2 (germline): GTSNPN, SVGIG (reference sequence). J lost 2 bases, V lost 3 bases, and 5 bases had no gene match. The CDR3 is made up of 15 amino acids. The CDR3, as DNA: TGTGCCTGGAGAGTGCCTAGCGGGGGGCAAGAGACCCAGTACTTC. Translated, it gives CAWRVPSGGQETQYF.

The CDR3 region is CAISESGETLYNEQFF. CDR3 DNA sequence: TGTGCCATCAGTGAGTCGGGCGAGACGCTGTACAATGAGCAGTTCTTC. The chain carries TRBV10-3 and TRBJ2-1; no reliable D call. The CDR3 consists of 16 residues. Germline CDR1 ENHRY, CDR2 SYGVKD. Trimming took off 0 bases at V and 4 bases at J, with 13 bases between the two ends.

CDR3 sequence (DNA): TGTGCTAGTGGTTTGACGCGGACAGCAGATACGCAGTATTTT. This encodes CASGLTRTADTQYF. The rearrangement joins TRBV12-5 to TRBJ2-3, with D maybe TRBD1 (6 bases). Per the germline V gene, CDR1 is LGHNT and CDR2 is FRNRAP. The CDR3 spans 14 residues. Trimming cost V 2 bases and J 4 bases, with 10 bases left between them.

V and J are TRBV20-1 and TRBJ2-1; no definite D call. V gave up 0 bases and J gave up 8 bases, with 5 bases separating them. The germline CDR1 and CDR2 sequences are DFQATT and SNEGSKA (reference sequence). CDR3 size: 11 residues. The CDR3 loop is CSARDLDEQFF. The CDR3 nucleotides read TGCAGTGCTAGAGATCTTGATGAGCAGTTCTTC.

The CDR3: CASSLVGGGNEQYF. The DNA of the CDR3 is TGCGCCAGCAGCTTGGTAGGAGGGGGCAACGAGCAGTACTTC. The chain combines TRBV5-1 with TRBJ2-7, with D maybe TRBD1 (7 bases). CDR1 and CDR2 from the germline V gene are SGHRS and YFSETQ. Trimming left V 0 bases short and J 5 bases short, with 12 bases between. CDR3 length equals 14 residues.

The rearrangement uses TRBV7-6 and TRBJ2-3; TRBD1 matches 8 bases. The junction had 6 bases not matched to a gene; V was cut back by 5 bases and J by 2 bases. The CDR3 totals 15 residues. Germline CDR1 is SGHVS and CDR2 is FNYEAQ. CDR3 nucleotides: TGTGCCAGCAGCGGGCCAGGGGGCTCCACAGATACGCAGTATTTT. It yields the protein CASSGPGGSTDTQYF.

The chain has TRBV5-5 and TRBJ2-1, with 7 bases identical to TRBD1. The CDR3 totals 16 residues. J gave up 2 bases and V 1 base, and 6 bases lay outside the gene matches. CDR1 SGHKS and CDR2 YYEKEE come from the germline V gene (reference sequence). CDR3 protein: CASSLRDRVAYNEQFF. The CDR3 coding sequence is TGTGCCAGCAGCTTGCGCGACAGGGTCGCCTACAATGAGCAGTTCTTC.

This clone has a single count. The chain recombines TRBV18 with TRBJ1-5; D unresolved. Trimming stripped 2 bases from V and 6 bases from J, with 8 bases between. Germline V gives CDR1 KGHSH, CDR2 LQKENI. The CDR3 sequence is 13 residues long. CDR3 nucleotides: TGTGCCAGCTCACCAGAGCCACCTCAGCCCCAGCATTTT. It encodes CASSPEPPQPQHF.

The chain joins TRBV19 to TRBJ1-5; D unresolved. The germline V gene encodes CDR1 LNHDA and CDR2 SQIVND (reference sequence). CDR3 length: 15 amino acids. Between the trimmed V and J ends, which lost 3 bases and 0 bases, there was a span of 9 bases. CDR3 residues: CASSITEYSNQPQHF. Written as DNA, the CDR3 is TGTGCCAGTAGTATTACAGAATATAGCAATCAGCCCCAGCATTTT.

This chain joins TRBV7-2 and TRBJ1-4; 9 nucleotides align to TRBD1. CDR1 SGHTA and CDR2 FQGNSA come from the germline V gene. This CDR3 contains 15 residues. Germline trimming cut 3 bases from V and 8 bases from J; bases unmatched to any gene: 7. The CDR3 DNA reads as TGTGCCAGCAGCTTCCAACAGGGGGCTGGGGAAAAACTGTTTTTT. Its protein product is CASSFQQGAGEKLFF.

This sequence joins TRBV4-2 and TRBJ2-7; 7 positions match TRBD1. The CDR3 extends over 16 amino acids. The V gene end was trimmed by 0 bases and the J gene end by 3 bases; junction bases not matched to a gene: 8. Germline V gene lookup returns CDR1 LGHNA and CDR2 YNFKEQ. CDR3 bases: TGTGCCAGCAGCCAAGAGTACAGGGGAATCTACTACGAGCAGTACTTC. Protein: CASSQEYRGIYYEQYF.